The rows below give T cell receptor beta chains drawn from one sample of a study of CD8 T cells in ankylosing spondylitis. TCRdb called the 5' RACE reads again in MiXCR, with one record for every CDR3 protein. In the table there are a few hundred thousand distinct CDR3 sequences, under 25% of which are singletons. The sequencing input was blood, either unsorted or a sorted T cell fraction (not recorded which). These receptors were obtained from a male donor with ankylosing spondylitis. The CDR3 runs from the conserved cysteine through the conserved F or W. The D gene is left open where the match is weak.

. TRBJ1-5 TRBV9 CASSVGAGIQPQHF
TRBD2 TRBJ2-1 TRBV11-3 CASSLGTSFPQQFF
. TRBJ1-5 TRBV28 CASSSNRVGYQPQHF
. TRBJ1-2 TRBV5-1 CASSSEGSDYGYTF
. TRBJ1-1 TRBV11-1 CASEGELNTEAFF
. TRBJ2-7 TRBV5-1 CASSPTGTPDREQYF
. TRBJ1-4 TRBV20-1 CSAPGGSVANEKLFF
. TRBJ2-6 TRBV10-3 CAIRGFGANVLTF
TRBD2 TRBJ2-1 TRBV7-6 CASSLRSAGGLTPYNEQFF
TRBD2 TRBJ2-5 TRBV28 CASSSGTSQETQYF
TRBD1 TRBJ1-1 TRBV5-1 CASSLALGQGWTEAFF
. TRBJ1-3 TRBV3-1 CASSQTGRENTIYF
. TRBJ2-2 TRBV27 CASLRGRGSNTGELFF
. TRBJ2-3 TRBV29-1 CSAGLAGNTDTQYF
TRBD1 TRBJ1-5 TRBV28 CASTDAGTGGNQPQHF
TRBD2 TRBJ2-7 TRBV20-1 CSARDPRLAGGRYEQYF
. TRBJ1-2 TRBV7-2 CASSLAREAGSGYTF
TRBD1 TRBJ1-3 TRBV28 CASKNDRAGNTIYF
. TRBJ2-7 TRBV11-2 CASSLAAGKGYEQYF
. TRBJ2-5 TRBV15 CATGLQETQYF
TRBD2 TRBJ2-1 TRBV6-5 CASSYSATSGSYNEQFF
. TRBJ2-7 TRBV7-2 CASSLGGTNPAYEQYF
. TRBJ2-1 TRBV29-1 CSVGIGDEQFF
TRBD1 TRBJ2-6 TRBV29-1 CSAQGQFRSGANVLTF
. TRBJ2-7 TRBV19 CASSIGPPVSNEQYF
. TRBJ1-3 TRBV7-2 CASSLRESSGNTIYF
. TRBJ2-1 TRBV2 CASGYYNEQFF
. TRBJ2-7 TRBV20-1 CSASSFASTSSHEQYF
TRBD2 TRBJ2-1 TRBV27 CASSATSGWGDEQFF
. TRBJ1-5 TRBV15 CATSGRNGQPQHF
TRBD1 TRBJ2-1 TRBV2 CASSDGQGYNEQFF
. TRBJ1-5 TRBV28 CASRSPGGGGLSQPQHF
TRBD1 TRBJ1-2 TRBV29-1 CSGTGNYGYTF
TRBD2 TRBJ2-2 TRBV4-3 CASSQEGGYRELFF
TRBD1 TRBJ1-5 TRBV15 CATSRDRVRQPQHF